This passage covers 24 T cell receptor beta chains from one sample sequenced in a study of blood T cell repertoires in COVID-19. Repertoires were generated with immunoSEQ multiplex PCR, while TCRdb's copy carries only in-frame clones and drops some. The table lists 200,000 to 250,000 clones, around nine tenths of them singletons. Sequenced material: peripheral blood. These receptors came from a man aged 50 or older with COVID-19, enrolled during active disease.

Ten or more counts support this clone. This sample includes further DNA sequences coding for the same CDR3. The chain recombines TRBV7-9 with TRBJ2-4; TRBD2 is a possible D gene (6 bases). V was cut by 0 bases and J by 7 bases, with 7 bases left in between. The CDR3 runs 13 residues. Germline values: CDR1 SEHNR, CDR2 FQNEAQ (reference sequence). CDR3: CASSLAAGNIQYF. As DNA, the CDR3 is TGTGCCAGCAGCTTAGCTGCGGGGAACATTCAGTACTTC.

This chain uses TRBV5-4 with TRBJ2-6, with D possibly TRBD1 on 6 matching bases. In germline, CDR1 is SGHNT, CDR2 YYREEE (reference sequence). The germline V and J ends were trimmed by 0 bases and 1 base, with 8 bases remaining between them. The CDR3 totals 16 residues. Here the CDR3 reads CASSLGQGSGANVLTF. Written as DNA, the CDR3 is TGTGCCAGCAGCTTGGGGCAGGGGTCTGGGGCCAACGTCCTGACTTTC.

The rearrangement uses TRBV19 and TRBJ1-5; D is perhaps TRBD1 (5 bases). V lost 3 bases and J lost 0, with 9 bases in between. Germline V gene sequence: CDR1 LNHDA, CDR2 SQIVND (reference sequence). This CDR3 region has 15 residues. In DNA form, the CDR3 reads TGTGCCAGTAGTATTCTCGACAGTAGCAATCAGCCCCAGCATTTT. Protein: CASSILDSSNQPQHF.

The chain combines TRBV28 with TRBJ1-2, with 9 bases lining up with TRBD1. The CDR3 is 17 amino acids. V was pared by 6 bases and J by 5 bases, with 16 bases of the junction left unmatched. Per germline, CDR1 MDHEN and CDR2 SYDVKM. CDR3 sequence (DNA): TGTGCCAGCAGCCCACCGATATGGGACAGGGTTGTGTATGGCTACACCTTC. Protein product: CASSPPIWDRVVYGYTF.

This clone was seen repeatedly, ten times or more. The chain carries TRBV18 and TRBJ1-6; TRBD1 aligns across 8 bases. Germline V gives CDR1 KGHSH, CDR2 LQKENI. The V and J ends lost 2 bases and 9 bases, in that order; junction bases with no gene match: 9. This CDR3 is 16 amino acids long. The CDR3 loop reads CASSPEAVRGPSPLHF. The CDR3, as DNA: TGTGCCAGCTCACCAGAGGCGGTCAGGGGGCCTTCACCCCTCCACTTT. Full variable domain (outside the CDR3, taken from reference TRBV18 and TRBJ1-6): NAGVMQNPRHLVRRRGQEARLRCSPMKGHSHVYWYRQLPEEGLKFMVYLQKENIIDESGMPKERFSAEFPKEGPSILRIQQVVRGDSAAYFCASSPEAVRGPSPLHFGNGTRLTVT.

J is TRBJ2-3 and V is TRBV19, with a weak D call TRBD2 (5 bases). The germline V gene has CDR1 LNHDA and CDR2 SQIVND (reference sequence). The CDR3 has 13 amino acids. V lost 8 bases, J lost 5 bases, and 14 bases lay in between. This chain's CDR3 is CASGLRGLDTQYF. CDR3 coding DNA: TGTGCCAGTGGACTCAGAGGGTTAGATACGCAGTATTTT.

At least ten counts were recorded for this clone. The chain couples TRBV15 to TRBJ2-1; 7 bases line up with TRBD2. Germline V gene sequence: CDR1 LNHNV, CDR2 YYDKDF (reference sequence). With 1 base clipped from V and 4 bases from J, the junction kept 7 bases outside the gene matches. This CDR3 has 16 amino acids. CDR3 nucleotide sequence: TGTGCCACCAGCAGAGGGACTAGACTGAGGTACAATGAGCAGTTCTTC. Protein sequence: CATSRGTRLRYNEQFF.

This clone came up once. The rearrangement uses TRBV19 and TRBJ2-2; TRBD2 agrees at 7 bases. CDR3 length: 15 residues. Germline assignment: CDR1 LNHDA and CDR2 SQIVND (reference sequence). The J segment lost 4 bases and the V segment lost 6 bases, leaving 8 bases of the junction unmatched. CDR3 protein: CASRGAGRGTGELFF. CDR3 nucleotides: TGTGCCAGTAGAGGGGCAGGGAGGGGCACCGGGGAGCTGTTTTTT.

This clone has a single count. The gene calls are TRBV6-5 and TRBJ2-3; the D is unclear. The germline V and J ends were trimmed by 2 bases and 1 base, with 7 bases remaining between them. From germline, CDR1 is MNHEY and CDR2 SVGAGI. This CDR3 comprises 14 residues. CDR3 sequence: CASSYIIGTDTQYF. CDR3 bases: TGTGCCAGCAGTTACATAATAGGCACAGATACGCAGTATTTT.

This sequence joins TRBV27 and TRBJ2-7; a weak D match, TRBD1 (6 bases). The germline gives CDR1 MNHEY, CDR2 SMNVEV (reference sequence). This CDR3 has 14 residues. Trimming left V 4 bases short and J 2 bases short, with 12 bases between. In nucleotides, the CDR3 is TGTGCCAGCAGTTCGGGACAAGGCACCTACGAGCAGTACTTC. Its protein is CASSSGQGTYEQYF.

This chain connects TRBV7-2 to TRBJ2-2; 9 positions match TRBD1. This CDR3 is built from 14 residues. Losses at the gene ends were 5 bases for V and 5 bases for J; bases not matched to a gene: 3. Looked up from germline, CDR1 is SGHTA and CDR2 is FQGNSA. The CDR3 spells CASSPDRGTGELFF. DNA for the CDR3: TGTGCCAGCAGCCCGGACAGGGGTACCGGGGAGCTGTTTTTT.

As DNA, the CDR3 is TGCGCCAGCAGCCAAGATACGACTAGCGATCTAGCCAAAAACATTCAGTACTTC. Protein product: CASSQDTTSDLAKNIQYF. J is TRBJ2-4 and V is TRBV4-1, with TRBD2 matching over 8 bases. CDR3 size: 18 residues. V dropped 0 bases and J dropped 0; count of bases not matched to a gene: 7. Germline lookup yields CDR1 MGHRA and CDR2 YSYEKL.

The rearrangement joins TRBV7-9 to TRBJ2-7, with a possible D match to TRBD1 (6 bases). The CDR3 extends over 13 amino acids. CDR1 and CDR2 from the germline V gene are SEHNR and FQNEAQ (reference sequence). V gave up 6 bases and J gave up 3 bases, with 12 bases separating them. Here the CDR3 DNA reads TGTGCCAGCAGTCCCGGGACACTCTACGAGCAGTACTTC. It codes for CASSPGTLYEQYF. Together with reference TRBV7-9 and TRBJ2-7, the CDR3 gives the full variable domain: DTGVSQNPRHKITKRGQNVTFRCDPISEHNRLYWYRQTLGQGPEFLTYFQNEAQLEKSRLLSDRFSAERPKGSFSTLEIQRTEQGDSAMYLCASSPGTLYEQYFGPGTRLTVT.

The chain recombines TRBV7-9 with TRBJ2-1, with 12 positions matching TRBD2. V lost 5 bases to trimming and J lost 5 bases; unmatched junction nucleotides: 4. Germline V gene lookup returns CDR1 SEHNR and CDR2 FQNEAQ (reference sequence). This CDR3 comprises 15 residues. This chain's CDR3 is CASSVTSGGNNEQFF. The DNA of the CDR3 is TGTGCCAGCAGCGTTACTAGCGGGGGGAACAATGAGCAGTTCTTC.

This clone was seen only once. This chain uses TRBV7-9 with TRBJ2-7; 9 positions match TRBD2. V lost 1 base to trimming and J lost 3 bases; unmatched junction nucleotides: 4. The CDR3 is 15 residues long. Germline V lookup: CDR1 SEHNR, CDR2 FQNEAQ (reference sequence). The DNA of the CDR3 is TGTGCCAGCAGCTTAGAGCGGGGGGACGACTACGAGCAGTACTTC. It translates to CASSLERGDDYEQYF.

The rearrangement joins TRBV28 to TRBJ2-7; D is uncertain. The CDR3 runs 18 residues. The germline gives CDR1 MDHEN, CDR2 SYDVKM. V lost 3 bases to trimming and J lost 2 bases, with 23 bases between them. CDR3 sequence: CASSFLSRGWRPTYEQYF. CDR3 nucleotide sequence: TGTGCCAGCAGTTTCTTGTCGCGTGGGTGGCGGCCAACCTACGAGCAGTACTTC. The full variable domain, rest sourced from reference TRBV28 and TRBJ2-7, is DVKVTQSSRYLVKRTGEKVFLECVQDMDHENMFWYRQDPGLGLRLIYFSYDVKMKEKGDIPEGYSVSREKKERFSLILESASTNQTSMYLCASSFLSRGWRPTYEQYFGPGTRLTVT.

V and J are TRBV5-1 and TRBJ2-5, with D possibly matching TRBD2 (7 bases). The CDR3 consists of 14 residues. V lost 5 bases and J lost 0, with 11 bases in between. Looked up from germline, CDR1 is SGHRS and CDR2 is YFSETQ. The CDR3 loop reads CASRGGGYQETQYF. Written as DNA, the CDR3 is TGCGCCAGCAGAGGGGGGGGTTACCAAGAGACCCAGTACTTC.

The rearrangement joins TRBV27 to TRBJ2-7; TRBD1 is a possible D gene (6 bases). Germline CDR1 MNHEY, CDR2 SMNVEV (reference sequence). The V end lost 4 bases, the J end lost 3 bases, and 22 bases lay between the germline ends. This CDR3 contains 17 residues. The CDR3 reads CASSSAMRPSGVYEQYF. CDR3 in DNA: TGTGCCAGCAGTTCCGCAATGAGGCCATCAGGGGTCTACGAGCAGTACTTC.

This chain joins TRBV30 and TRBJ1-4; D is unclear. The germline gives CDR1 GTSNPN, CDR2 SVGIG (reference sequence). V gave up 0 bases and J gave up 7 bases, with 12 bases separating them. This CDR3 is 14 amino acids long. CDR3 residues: CAWSVVSGSEKLFF. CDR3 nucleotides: TGTGCCTGGAGTGTAGTTTCGGGGAGTGAAAAACTGTTTTTT.

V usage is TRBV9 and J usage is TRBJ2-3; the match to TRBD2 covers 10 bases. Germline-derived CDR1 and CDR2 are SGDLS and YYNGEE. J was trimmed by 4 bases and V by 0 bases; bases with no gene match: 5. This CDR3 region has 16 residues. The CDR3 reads CASSVGSGGAPDTQYF. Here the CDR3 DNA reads TGTGCCAGCAGCGTAGGGAGCGGGGGGGCCCCAGATACGCAGTATTTT.

CDR3 loop: CSVEGTGKIETQYF. CDR3 bases: TGCAGCGTTGAAGGGACAGGGAAGATTGAGACCCAGTACTTC. The chain has TRBV29-1 and TRBJ2-5; 8 bases map to TRBD1. Germline V lookup: CDR1 SQVTM, CDR2 ANQGSEA. CDR3 length: 14 amino acids. The J segment lost 5 bases and the V segment lost 1 base, leaving 6 bases of the junction unmatched.

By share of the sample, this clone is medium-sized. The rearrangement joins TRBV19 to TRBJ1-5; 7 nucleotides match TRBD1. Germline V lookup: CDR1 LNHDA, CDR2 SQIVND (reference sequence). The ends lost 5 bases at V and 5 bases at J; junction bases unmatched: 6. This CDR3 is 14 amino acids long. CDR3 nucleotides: TGTGCCAGTAGTCCGACAGGGTTGGATCAGCCCCAGCATTTT. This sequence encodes CASSPTGLDQPQHF. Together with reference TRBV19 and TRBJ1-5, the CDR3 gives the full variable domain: DGGITQSPKYLFRKEGQNVTLSCEQNLNHDAMYWYRQDPGQGLRLIYYSQIVNDFQKGDIAEGYSVSREKKESFPLTVTSAQKNPTAFYLCASSPTGLDQPQHFGDGTRLSIL.

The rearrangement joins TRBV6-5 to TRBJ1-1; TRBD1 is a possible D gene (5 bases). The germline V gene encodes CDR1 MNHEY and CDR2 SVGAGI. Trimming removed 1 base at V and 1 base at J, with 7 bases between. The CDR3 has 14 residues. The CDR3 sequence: CASSYFGQNTEAFF. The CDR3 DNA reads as TGTGCCAGCAGTTACTTTGGACAGAACACTGAAGCTTTCTTT.

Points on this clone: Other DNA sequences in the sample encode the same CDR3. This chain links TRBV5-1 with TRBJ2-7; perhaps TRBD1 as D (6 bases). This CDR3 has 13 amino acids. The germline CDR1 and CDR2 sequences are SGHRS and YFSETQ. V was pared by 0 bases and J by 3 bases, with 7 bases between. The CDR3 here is CASSLGDNYEQYF. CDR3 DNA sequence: TGCGCCAGCAGCTTGGGGGACAACTACGAGCAGTACTTC.